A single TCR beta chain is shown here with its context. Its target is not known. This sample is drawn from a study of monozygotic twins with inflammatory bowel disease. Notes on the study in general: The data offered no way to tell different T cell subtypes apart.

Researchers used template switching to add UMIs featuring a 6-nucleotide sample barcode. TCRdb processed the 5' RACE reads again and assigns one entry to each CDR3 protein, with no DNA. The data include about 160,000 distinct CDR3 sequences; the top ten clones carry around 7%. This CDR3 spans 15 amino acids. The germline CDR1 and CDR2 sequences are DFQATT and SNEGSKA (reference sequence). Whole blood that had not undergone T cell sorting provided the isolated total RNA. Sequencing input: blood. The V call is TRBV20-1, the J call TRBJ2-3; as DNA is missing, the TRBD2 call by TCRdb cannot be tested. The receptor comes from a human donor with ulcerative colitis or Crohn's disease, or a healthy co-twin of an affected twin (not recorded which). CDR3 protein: CSATVTSGGTDTQYF.